This T cell receptor (beta chain) was identified in a study of T cells in Graves' hyperthyroidism and ophthalmopathy. Patients were aged 18 to 65, had disease duration under 2 months, and had newly diagnosed hyperthyroidism. Investigators excluded patients with uncontrolled infection, other autoimmune disease, pregnancy or lactation. Clinical symptoms, serum thyroxine, TRAb, thyroid ultrasound and orbital computed tomography informed diagnoses. This clonotype was counted between two and nine times. Its antigen is still unknown. This CDR3 comprises 14 residues. The V gene's germline CDR1 is LGHNA and CDR2 YNFKEQ. V dropped 1 base and J dropped 6; count of bases not matched to a gene: 3. What was amplified from RNA transcripts were TCR beta CDR3 regions. During a first-round RT-PCR of the TCR CDR3, the HTBI primer set was used. TCRdb reanalysed the multiplex PCR reads using MiXCR and keeps one entry per CDR3 protein. The table shows under 650,000 distinct CDR3 sequences, with roughly 15% occurring only once.

Findings of the study overall: Stable hyperthyroidism was separated from ophthalmopathy by a model based on 13 V-J features.

The specimen sequenced was blood. The rearrangement links TRBV4-2 to TRBJ2-7; TRBD2 agrees at 10 bases. This TCR was recovered from a woman younger than 45 with Graves' hyperthyroidism. The CDR3 nucleotides are TGTGCCAGCAGCCAAGTGTCTAGCGGGAGCGAGCAGTACTTC. Protein product: CASSQVSSGSEQYF.